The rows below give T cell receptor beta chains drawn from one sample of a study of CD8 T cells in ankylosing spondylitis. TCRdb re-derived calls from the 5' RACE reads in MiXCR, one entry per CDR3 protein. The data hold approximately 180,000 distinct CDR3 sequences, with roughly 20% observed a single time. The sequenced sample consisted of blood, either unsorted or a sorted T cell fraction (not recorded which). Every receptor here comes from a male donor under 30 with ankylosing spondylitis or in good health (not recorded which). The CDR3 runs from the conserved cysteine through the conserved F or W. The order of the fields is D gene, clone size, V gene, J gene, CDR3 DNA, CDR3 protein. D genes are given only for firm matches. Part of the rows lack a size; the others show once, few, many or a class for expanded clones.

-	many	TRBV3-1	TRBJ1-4	TGTGCCAGCAGCCAAAACGCCAGAAGTGAAAAACTGTTTTTT	CASSQNARSEKLFF
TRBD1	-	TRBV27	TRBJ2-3	TGTGCCAGCACCCCGCTGGGGACAGGAGGGGATACGCAGTATTTT	CASTPLGTGGDTQYF
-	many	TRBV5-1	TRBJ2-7	TGCGCCAGCAGCTTGGATAGCATCTCCTACGAGCAGTACTTC	CASSLDSISYEQYF
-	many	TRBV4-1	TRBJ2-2	TGCGCCAGCATGAGGAACACCGGGGAGCTGTTTTTT	CASMRNTGELFF
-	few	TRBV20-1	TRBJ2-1	TGCAGTGCTAGAGCTCCGTACAATGAGCAGTTCTTC	CSARAPYNEQFF
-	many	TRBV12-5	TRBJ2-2	TGTGCTAGTGGTTTGGTCGGGGAGCTGTTTTTT	CASGLVGELFF
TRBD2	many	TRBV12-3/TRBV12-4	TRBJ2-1	TGTGCCAGCAGTCCAGTAGCGGGAGTAGTCAGGAATGAGCAGTTCTTC	CASSPVAGVVRNEQFF
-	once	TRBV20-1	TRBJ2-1	TGCAGTGCGGGGGTGGTTGGAATATACTACAATGAGCAGTTCTTC	CSAGVVGIYYNEQFF
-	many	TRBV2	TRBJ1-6	TGTGCCACCTCGGTGACGGTCCAATCACCCCTCCACTTT	CATSVTVQSPLHF
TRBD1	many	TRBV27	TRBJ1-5	TGTGCCAGCGGACGACAGGGCAGCAATCAGCCCCAGCATTTT	CASGRQGSNQPQHF
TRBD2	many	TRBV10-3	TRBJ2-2	TGTGCCATCTCCTCTCGGGGGGACAACACCGGGGAGCTGTTTTTT	CAISSRGDNTGELFF
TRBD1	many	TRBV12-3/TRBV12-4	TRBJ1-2	TGTGCCAGCAGTCAAAGGGGACAGTTGAACTATGGCTACACCTTC	CASSQRGQLNYGYTF
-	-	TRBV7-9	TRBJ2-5	TGTGCCAGCAGCGAACTCCGGACCCAGTACTTC	CASSELRTQYF
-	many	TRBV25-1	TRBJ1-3	TGTGCCAGCAGTTTACAGGGAAACACCATATATTTT	CASSLQGNTIYF